This T cell receptor (beta chain) was found in a study of CXCR3-negative and CXCR3-positive naive CD8 T cells. Germline CDR1 MNHEY, CDR2 SMNVEV (reference sequence). The CDR3 sequence is 14 residues long. Whole-study results and caveats: Hydrophobicity of TRB CDR3s was greater in CXCR3-positive naive cells than in CXCR3-negative naive cells.

The TRB cDNA libraries were prepared by 5' RACE with UMI labels. Following a re-call of the 5' RACE reads, TCRdb has one entry per CDR3 protein and lacks DNA. Across roughly 100,000 distinct CDR3 sequences, the top ten clones capture roughly 0.4% of the sample. Concerning this clonotype itself: The target antigen is unknown.

The origin of this receptor is a human donor in good health. Some clones in this sample may be carry-over from other donors' samples. V is TRBV27 and J is TRBJ2-5; with no DNA, the TCRdb D assignment of TRBD1 cannot be verified. The sequenced sample was naive CXCR3+ CD8+ T cells from blood. Subset meaning: CD45RO-CCR7+CD27+CD95- naive CD8+ T cells expressing CXCR3 (TNR3+). The CDR3 sequence: CASSLRQGQETQYF.